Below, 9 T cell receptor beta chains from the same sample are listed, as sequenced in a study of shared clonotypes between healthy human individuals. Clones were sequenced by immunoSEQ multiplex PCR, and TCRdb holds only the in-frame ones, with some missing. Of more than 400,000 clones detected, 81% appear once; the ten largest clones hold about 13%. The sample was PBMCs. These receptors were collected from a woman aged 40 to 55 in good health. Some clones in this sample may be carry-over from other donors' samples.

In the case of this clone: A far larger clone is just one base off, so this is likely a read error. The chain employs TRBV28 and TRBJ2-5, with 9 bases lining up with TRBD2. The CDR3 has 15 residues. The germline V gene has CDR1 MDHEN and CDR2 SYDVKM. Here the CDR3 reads CASGLPSSGTDLQYF. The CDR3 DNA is TGTGCCAGCGGTTTACCCTCTAGCGGGACTGACCTCCAGTACTTC.

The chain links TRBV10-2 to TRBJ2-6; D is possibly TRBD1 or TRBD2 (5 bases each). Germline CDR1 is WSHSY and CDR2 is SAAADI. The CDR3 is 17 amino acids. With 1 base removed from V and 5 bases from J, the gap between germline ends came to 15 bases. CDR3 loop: CASSELLDGGWANVLTF. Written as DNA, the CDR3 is TGCGCCAGCAGTGAGTTGCTGGATGGGGGTTGGGCCAACGTCCTGACTTTC.

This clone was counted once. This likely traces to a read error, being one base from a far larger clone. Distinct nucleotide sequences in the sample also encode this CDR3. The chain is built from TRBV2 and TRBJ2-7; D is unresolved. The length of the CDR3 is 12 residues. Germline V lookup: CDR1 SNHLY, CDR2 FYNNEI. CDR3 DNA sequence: TGTGCCACCCAGGCACCTTCCTACGAACAGTACTTC. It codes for CATQAPSYEQYF.

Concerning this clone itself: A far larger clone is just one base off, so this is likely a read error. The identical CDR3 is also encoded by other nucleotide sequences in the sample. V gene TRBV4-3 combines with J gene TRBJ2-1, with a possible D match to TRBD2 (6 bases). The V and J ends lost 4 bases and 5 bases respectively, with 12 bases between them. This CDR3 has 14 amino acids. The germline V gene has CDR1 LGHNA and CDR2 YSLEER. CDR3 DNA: TGCGCCAGCAGCCTAGGATCGGGGGACAATGAGCAGTTCTTC. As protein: CASSLGSGDNEQFF.

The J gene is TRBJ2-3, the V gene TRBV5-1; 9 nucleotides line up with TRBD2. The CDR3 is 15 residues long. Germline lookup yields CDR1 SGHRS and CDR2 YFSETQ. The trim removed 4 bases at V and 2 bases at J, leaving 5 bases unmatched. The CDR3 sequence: CASSLAGSLTDTQYF. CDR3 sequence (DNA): TGCGCCAGCAGCCTAGCGGGGTCCCTCACAGATACGCAGTATTTT.

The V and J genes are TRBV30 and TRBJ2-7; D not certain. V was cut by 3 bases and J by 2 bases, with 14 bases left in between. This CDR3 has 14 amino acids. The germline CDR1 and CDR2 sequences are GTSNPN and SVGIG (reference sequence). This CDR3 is CAWSSALRTYEQYF. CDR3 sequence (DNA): TGTGCCTGGAGCTCGGCCCTACGGACCTACGAGCAGTACTTC.

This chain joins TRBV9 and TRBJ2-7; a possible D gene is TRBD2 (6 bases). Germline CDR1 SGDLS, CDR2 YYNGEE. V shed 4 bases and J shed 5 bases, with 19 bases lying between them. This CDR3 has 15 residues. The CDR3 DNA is TGTGCCAGCAGCTCCCGGGACCGGGAGTTGAACGAGCAGTACTTC. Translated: CASSSRDRELNEQYF.

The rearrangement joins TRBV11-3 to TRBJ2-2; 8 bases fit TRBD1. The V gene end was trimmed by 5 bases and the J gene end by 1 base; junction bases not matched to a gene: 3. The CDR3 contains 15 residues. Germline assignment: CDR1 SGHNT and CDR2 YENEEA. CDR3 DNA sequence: TGTGCCAGCAGCACCGGGACAGGGAACACCGGGGAGCTGTTTTTT. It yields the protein CASSTGTGNTGELFF. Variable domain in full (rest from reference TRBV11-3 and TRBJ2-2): EAGVVQSPRYKIIEKKQPVAFWCNPISGHNTLYWYLQNLGQGPELLIRYENEEAVDDSQLPKDRFSAERLKGVDSTLKIQPAELGDSAVYLCASSTGTGNTGELFFGEGSRLTVL.

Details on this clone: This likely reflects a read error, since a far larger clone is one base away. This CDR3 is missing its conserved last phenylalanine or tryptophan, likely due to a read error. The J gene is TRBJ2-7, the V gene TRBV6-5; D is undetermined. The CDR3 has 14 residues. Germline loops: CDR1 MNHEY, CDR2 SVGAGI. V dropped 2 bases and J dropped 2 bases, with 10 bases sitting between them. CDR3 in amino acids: CASSYNVLAYEQYL. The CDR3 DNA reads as TGTGCCAGCAGTTACAACGTGTTAGCCTACGAGCAGTACTTA.